A selection of T cell receptor beta chains follows, all from one sample in a study of shared clonotypes between healthy human individuals. TCRdb keeps only in-frame clones here, not all; method: immunoSEQ multiplex PCR. The sample has about 2 million clones, just under 95% seen once. The specimen was naive CD8+ T cells sorted from blood. These TCRs come from a man in his late teens or twenties in good health. Each CDR3 is given without its conserved first and last residue. Fields, in order: V gene, D gene, J gene, clone size, CDR3 protein. A D gene is named only where the DNA matches it firmly. Size tells how often a clone was seen (once, few, many) or the class of an expanded clone, and some rows leave it out.

TRBV5-4	NA	TRBJ2-7	NA	ASSAVSGPYEQY
TRBV6-6	NA	TRBJ1-1	NA	ATFIGESVYTEAF
TRBV28	NA	TRBJ2-2	NA	ASSPRTVNTGELF
TRBV7-2	NA	TRBJ2-7	NA	ASSWALEVLYEQY
TRBV13	NA	TRBJ1-1	few	ASSSTGNTEAF
TRBV7-6	NA	TRBJ2-7	once	ASSPTVFPVGEEASYEQY
TRBV19	NA	TRBJ2-3	NA	ASSIGQIGTDTQY
TRBV30	TRBD1	TRBJ1-2	NA	AWSLLEPSQGLVHGYT
TRBV6-4	TRBD2	TRBJ2-1	NA	ASSPSGGLYNEQF
TRBV27	NA	TRBJ1-1	NA	ASSLQGRGTEAF
TRBV4-1	NA	TRBJ2-2	NA	ASSQERNTGELF
TRBV7-3	NA	TRBJ1-1	NA	ASSLWAGGTEAF
TRBV28	TRBD2	TRBJ2-1	NA	ASSPTSGGFNEQF
TRBV7-9	TRBD2	TRBJ2-4	NA	ASSPSPLAEDGKNIQY
TRBV9	NA	TRBJ1-1	NA	ASSVGFSDTEAF
TRBV7-8	TRBD1	TRBJ1-2	NA	ASSLHETGSMENYGYT
TRBV5-4	NA	TRBJ2-7	few	ASSWDSYEQY
TRBV29-1	TRBD1	TRBJ1-2	NA	SVGGTDSSYGYT
TRBV7-8	TRBD1	TRBJ2-7	NA	ASSSTGTGAEQY
TRBV6-1	NA	TRBJ1-5	NA	ASSTRQGDQPQH
TRBV27	NA	TRBJ1-2	NA	ASSFGGRYYGYT
TRBV7-9	NA	TRBJ2-3	NA	ASSFLVAGSGALTDTQY
TRBV4-1	NA	TRBJ2-2	NA	ASSQDSGGLSPGELF
TRBV29-1	TRBD1	TRBJ1-3	NA	SVDTTGTGDFGIY
TRBV6-5	NA	TRBJ2-7	NA	AAGAVSSYEQY
TRBV7-8	TRBD1	TRBJ2-7	NA	ASSLGQVYEQY
TRBV2	NA	TRBJ2-3	NA	ASSEGEQGWTDTQY
TRBV27	NA	TRBJ2-7	NA	ASSFGRPSSYEQY
TRBV7-9	TRBD2	TRBJ2-7	NA	ASSLGAGVVEQY
TRBV9	NA	TRBJ2-1	NA	ASSVGLGNEQF
TRBV5-8	NA	TRBJ2-5	NA	ASSLETGWGQETQY
TRBV4-1	TRBD1	TRBJ2-7	NA	ASSQGETGGPYEQY
TRBV6-1	NA	TRBJ2-7	NA	ASSVLTEKNYEQY
TRBV27	NA	TRBJ2-7	NA	ASSYRATLEQY
TRBV6-1	TRBD1	TRBJ2-7	NA	ASSVGTDYEQY
TRBV7-2	TRBD2	TRBJ2-7	once	ASSLVGTIYEQY
TRBV30	NA	TRBJ2-3	NA	AWSESTDTQY
TRBV27	NA	TRBJ2-5	once	ASSLRGSQETQY
TRBV5-1	TRBD2	TRBJ2-5	NA	ASSPGTTQETQY
TRBV19	NA	TRBJ1-1	NA	ASSPSHGGTEAF
TRBV7-8	NA	TRBJ1-5	NA	ASSYLPREGNQPQH
TRBV9	TRBD2	TRBJ2-2	NA	ASSVAGGPENTGELF
TRBV28	NA	TRBJ1-5	once	ASSLSEPQH
TRBV7-9	NA	TRBJ1-1	NA	ASSSPGGAEAF
TRBV6-6	NA	TRBJ2-5	NA	ASRGSFWETQY
TRBV2	TRBD2	TRBJ2-3	NA	ASSEPSGSSDTQY
TRBV4-1	NA	TRBJ1-1	NA	ASSQADRDTEAF